The clone carrying this TCR beta chain has a count of ten or more. Its cognate antigen is unknown. These data come from a study of Graves' ophthalmopathy and Graves' hyperthyroidism. Study at large: Untreated patients at initial diagnosis provided peripheral blood.

Germline CDR1 reads MDHEN; CDR2 reads SYDVKM. The CDR3 totals 15 residues. Trimming removed 5 bases from V and 3 bases from J; junction bases left unmatched: 6. Study outcomes and limitations: Researchers report that a 13-signature model separated ophthalmopathy from stable hyperthyroidism, posting 85% to 90% sensitivity and approximately 81% specificity.

TCR beta CDR3 amplification used RNA transcripts. RT-PCR in the first round used HTBI primers; a second-round multiplex PCR followed. MiXCR was run by TCRdb on the multiplex PCR reads, yielding one entry per CDR3 protein. The sample includes about 210,000 distinct CDR3 sequences, 25% to 30% of them seen just once. The sequencing input was peripheral blood. The chain employs TRBV28 and TRBJ2-5, with TRBD2 identical over 10 bases. This clonotype was obtained from a man between 50 and 59 years old with Graves' ophthalmopathy. Here the CDR3 DNA reads TGTGCCAGCAGTCCCGCCGGACTAGCGGAAGAGACCCAGTACTTC. This sequence encodes CASSPAGLAEETQYF. Full variable domain (remainder filled in from reference TRBV28 and TRBJ2-5): DVKVTQSSRYLVKRTGEKVFLECVQDMDHENMFWYRQDPGLGLRLIYFSYDVKMKEKGDIPEGYSVSREKKERFSLILESASTNQTSMYLCASSPAGLAEETQYFGPGTRLLVL.